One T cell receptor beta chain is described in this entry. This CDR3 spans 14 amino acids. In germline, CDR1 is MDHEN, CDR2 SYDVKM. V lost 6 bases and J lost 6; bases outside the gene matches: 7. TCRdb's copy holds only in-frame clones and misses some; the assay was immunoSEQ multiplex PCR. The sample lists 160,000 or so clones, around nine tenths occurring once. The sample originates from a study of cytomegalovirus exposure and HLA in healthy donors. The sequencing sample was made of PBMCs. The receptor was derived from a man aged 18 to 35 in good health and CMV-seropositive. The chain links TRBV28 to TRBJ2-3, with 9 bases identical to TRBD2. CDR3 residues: CASRAGGRGDTQYF. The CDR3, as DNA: TGTGCCAGCAGGGCGGGAGGGCGGGGGGATACGCAGTATTTT.